These 9 T cell receptor beta chains were all obtained from the same sample, sequenced in a study of regulatory T cells in long-lasting Graves disease. Arm-PCR of CDR3 regions with iRepertoire HTBI primers generated TCR beta libraries. TCRdb reanalysed the multiplex PCR reads using MiXCR and keeps one entry per CDR3 protein. Among approximately 400,000 distinct CDR3 sequences listed, about a sixth were seen once. Documented time point: newly diagnosed GD, antithyroid drugs for less than 3 months. With RNA extracted from PBMCs as input, the TCR library was made. Material: peripheral blood mononuclear cells (PBMCs), obtained at new diagnosis, from a patient treated with antithyroid drugs. Receptor source: a female donor with Graves disease.

This clonotype was detected ten times or more. The gene calls are TRBV25-1 and TRBJ1-4; 8 bases agree with TRBD1. CDR3 length equals 16 residues. Germline trimming cut 4 bases from V and 9 bases from J; bases unmatched to any gene: 13. Germline V gene lookup returns CDR1 MGHDK and CDR2 SYGVNS. CDR3 nucleotide sequence: TGTGCCAGCAGTGGTCCGGACAGGGTTAGCGGTCAAAAACTGTTTTTT. Its translation is CASSGPDRVSGQKLFF.

This clonotype appeared many times. The gene calls are TRBV14 and TRBJ1-2; 8 bases are a match to TRBD1. CDR1 SGHDN and CDR2 FVKESK come from the germline V gene. The CDR3 totals 15 residues. The ends lost 5 bases at V and 5 bases at J; junction bases unmatched: 10. The CDR3 reads CASSDPGTGQYGYTF. The CDR3 coding sequence is TGTGCCAGCAGCGATCCCGGGACAGGACAGTATGGCTACACCTTC.

In regard to this clonotype: This may stem from a read error, because a much larger clone lies one nucleotide away. The chain joins TRBV27 to TRBJ1-1, with no clear D. V gave up 6 bases and J gave up 9 bases, with 2 bases separating them. Germline CDR1 MNHEY, CDR2 SMNVEV (reference sequence). CDR3 length equals 8 residues. Written as DNA, the CDR3 is TGTGCCAGCAGCAAAGCTTTCTTT. This translates into CASSKAFF.

This clonotype was counted many times. V usage is TRBV27 and J usage is TRBJ2-1; TRBD1 is a possible D gene (7 bases). The germline V and J ends were trimmed by 5 bases and 7 bases, with 21 bases remaining between them. CDR3 length equals 16 residues. The germline V gene has CDR1 MNHEY and CDR2 SMNVEV (reference sequence). The CDR3: CASSTLTGRRNNEQFF. The CDR3 bases are TGTGCCAGCAGTACCCTGACAGGGAGGCGGAATAATGAGCAGTTCTTC.

This clonotype was seen at least ten times. This rearrangement joins TRBV5-4 to TRBJ2-7; 8 nucleotides align to TRBD2. Looked up from germline, CDR1 is SGHNT and CDR2 is YYREEE (reference sequence). The trim removed 5 bases at V and 2 bases at J, leaving 6 bases unmatched. The CDR3 runs to 14 residues. In DNA, the CDR3 is TGTGCCAGCAGTCGGGAGGGGGACCCCTACGAGCAGTACTTC. Residues: CASSREGDPYEQYF.

This clonotype was picked up many times. The CDR3 DNA sequence: TGTGCCAGCAGCCTACAGAGTTATCAGCCCCAGCATTTT. The encoded protein is CASSLQSYQPQHF. The rearrangement joins TRBV2 to TRBJ1-5, with no clear D. The V gene's germline CDR1 is SNHLY and CDR2 FYNNEI. This CDR3 is 13 amino acids long. Trimming removed 6 bases from V and 5 bases from J, with 11 bases in between.

J is TRBJ2-1 and V is TRBV20-1; 9 bases match TRBD2. J lost 4 bases, V lost 3 bases, and 7 bases had no gene match. The CDR3 loop spans 15 amino acids. Germline CDR1 is DFQATT and CDR2 is SNEGSKA (reference sequence). CDR3 in amino acids: CSASEGLAGYNEQFF. CDR3 bases: TGCAGTGCTAGTGAGGGGCTAGCGGGGTACAATGAGCAGTTCTTC.

A few counts support this clonotype. An end of the junction does not agree with germline; a read error may underlie this. This chain connects TRBV7-3 to TRBJ1-3; D ambiguous. Germline V gene data show CDR1 as SGHTA and CDR2 as FQGTGA. CDR3 length: 17 residues. The CDR3 loop reads CAGRSFPELLSGNTIYF. The CDR3 DNA is TGTGCCGGCAGGTCCTTCCCAGAACTACTCTCTGGAAACACCATATATTTT. Based on the CDR3 plus reference TRBV7-3 and TRBJ1-3, the full variable domain is GAGVSQTPSNKVTEKGKYVELRCDPISGHTALYWYRQSLGQGPEFLIYFQGTGAADDSGLPNDRFFAVRPEGSVSTLKIQRTERGDSAVYLCAGRSFPELLSGNTIYFGEGSWLTVV.

This clonotype was seen more than once but under ten times. A much larger clone lies a single base off, so this may be a read error. Because the CDR3's place on the DNA is in doubt, the DNA is left out and the CDR3 is given as listed by TCRdb. This sequence joins TRBV30 and TRBJ2-7; the DNA was not compared with TRBD1, the D call given in the table. Germline CDR1 is GTSNPN and CDR2 is SVGIG (reference sequence). Inclusive of both ends, the CDR3 amounts to 13 amino acids. The CDR3 loop is CAWSVGPGSEQHF.